The TCR beta chain under discussion was sequenced for a study of blood T cell repertoires in COVID-19. Assay: immunoSEQ multiplex PCR; the TCRdb copy retains only in-frame clones and omits some. The sample includes some 150,000 clones, over 75% seen only once; the top ten take 8%. Germline V lookup: CDR1 SGHTA, CDR2 FQGNSA. The J segment lost 4 bases and the V segment lost 5 bases, leaving 3 bases of the junction unmatched. This CDR3 comprises 14 residues. The chain uses TRBV7-2 and TRBJ1-2, with 11 bases matching TRBD1. This TCR was sampled from a woman aged 55-75 years with COVID-19, enrolled during active disease. The material sequenced was peripheral blood. CDR3 sequence (DNA): TGTGCCAGCAGCGTCGGACAGGGGGCCTATGGCTACACCTTC. It is translated as CASSVGQGAYGYTF.